Listed below are T cell receptor beta chains from one sample, sequenced in a study of blood T cell repertoires in COVID-19. Clones were sequenced by immunoSEQ multiplex PCR, and TCRdb holds only the in-frame ones, with some missing. The repertoire holds about 400,000 clones, with 70% to 90% as singletons. Sequencing used PBMCs or T cells enriched from blood (not recorded which). The receptors were sampled from a woman between 35 and 50 years old with acute COVID-19. The CDR3 runs from the conserved cysteine through the conserved F or W. The size field is filled for only some rows; it gives once, few, many or a size class.

>TRBJ2-6|-|TRBV18
CASSRGTGGARGANVLTF
>TRBJ2-1|few|TRBV5-6
CASLTSGGPYNEQFF
>TRBJ1-4|-|TRBV19
CASSINSGEKLFF
>TRBJ2-1|once|TRBV6-5
CASSYRTSGGANEQFF
>TRBJ2-7|once|TRBV28
CASSNYEQYF
>TRBJ1-3|-|TRBV12-3/TRBV12-4
CASSRQGQNTIYF
>TRBJ2-7|-|TRBV24-1
CATSDTTGMGEQYF
>TRBJ2-3|-|TRBV5-4
CASRLAGGTDTQYF
>TRBJ2-7|-|TRBV3-1/TRBV3-2
CASSPRDRGHEQYF
>TRBJ1-2|-|TRBV3-1/TRBV3-2
CASSPGQGIYGYTF
>TRBJ2-3|-|TRBV29-1
CSGRGTVSTDTQYF
>TRBJ2-3|-|TRBV4-1
CASSQWAGGATSTDTQYF
>TRBJ1-2|-|TRBV24-1
CATSETGTGGLYGYTF
>TRBJ1-1|-|TRBV13
CASSRDRNTEAFF
>TRBJ1-6|few|TRBV6-5
CASSYGEYSPLHF
>TRBJ1-1|few|TRBV5-6
CASSFPSSGTEAFF
>TRBJ1-2|-|TRBV20-1
CSARVGPGYTF
>TRBJ2-2|-|TRBV5-1
CASSLGGTQNTGELFF
>TRBJ2-7|-|TRBV5-1
CASSLTSGTGMSEQYF
>TRBJ2-3|-|TRBV10-3
CAIRPTSGVTDTQYF
>TRBJ1-1|-|TRBV6-5
CASSPSLMMNTEAFF
>TRBJ1-1|-|TRBV7-2
CASKRGGVNTEAFF
>TRBJ1-2|-|TRBV5-1
CASSSMTGGGIDGYTF
>TRBJ2-7|-|TRBV18
CASSPGTYEQYF
>TRBJ2-5|-|TRBV11-3
CASSPNAGVETQYF
>TRBJ1-1|-|TRBV15
CATSVTFRGQGTEAFF
>TRBJ1-2|-|TRBV5-3
CARSLGSPGTDYGYTF
>TRBJ2-5|-|TRBV10-1
CASNQQGVQMETQYF
>TRBJ2-1|-|TRBV7-2
CASSSGHGRNEQFF
>TRBJ2-1|-|TRBV5-1
CASSTDRVSTNEQFF
>TRBJ2-3|-|TRBV5-4
CASSLGQGAPDTQYF
>TRBJ2-2|once|TRBV6-1
CASSDTGLAGGTGELFF
>TRBJ1-3|-|TRBV19
CASSPRTGSGNTIYF
>TRBJ2-1|-|TRBV10-1
CASSRLSSGGNNEQFF
>TRBJ1-4|-|TRBV6-6
CASRVGGNNEKLFF
>TRBJ2-1|-|TRBV19
CASSGTGPYNEQFF
>TRBJ2-7|once|TRBV14
CASSQVAGSGYEQYF
>TRBJ2-7|once|TRBV5-1
CASSLTSAYEQYF
>TRBJ2-7|-|TRBV11-3
CASSPGLAGLYEQYF
>TRBJ2-7|-|TRBV7-2
CASSPWSMHYEQYF
>TRBJ2-1|-|TRBV6-5
CASTPPGKNEQFF
>TRBJ1-2|-|TRBV20-1
CSASSRTGGHYGYTF
>TRBJ2-7|-|TRBV27
CASSRGSFLSYEQYF
>TRBJ1-1|-|TRBV29-1
CSVTQGEAFF
>TRBJ2-2|-|TRBV7-9
CASSRDRIGELFF
>TRBJ2-3|-|TRBV11-3
CASSRYRDRATDTQYF
>TRBJ1-2|-|TRBV6-5
CASTSLLDGLYGYTF
>TRBJ2-1|-|TRBV6-2/TRBV6-3
CASSYPTLAGSSYNEQFF
>TRBJ1-2|-|TRBV9
CASSPSPGTGPYGYTF
>TRBJ2-5|-|TRBV5-1
CASSTRQGGSETQYF
>TRBJ2-1|-|TRBV9
CASREAGGSYNEQFF
>TRBJ2-6|-|TRBV2
CASSANRAGANVLTF
>TRBJ2-3|-|TRBV5-4
CASSWGAGGRADTQYF
>TRBJ1-1|few|TRBV12-5
CASGFGGQVTEAFF
>TRBJ1-5|-|TRBV5-1
CASSVTGGGQPQHF
>TRBJ2-3|-|TRBV2
CASSADRGNTDTQYF
>TRBJ1-4|-|TRBV5-1
CASSLEGQNNEKLFF
>TRBJ1-1|-|TRBV19
CASTTTGQGDTEAFF
>TRBJ1-1|-|TRBV5-4
CASSFGVAGEAFF
>TRBJ2-2|-|TRBV18
CASSPGTKNTGELFF